This is a list of T cell receptor beta chains from one sample in a study of blood T cell repertoires in COVID-19. Assay used: immunoSEQ multiplex PCR; TCRdb lists only in-frame clones, some missing. The sample has about 140,000 clones, more than 65% seen once. The sample taken for sequencing was peripheral blood. Source of these receptors: a man aged 60 to 69 with active or convalescent COVID-19. Both conserved end residues are part of each CDR3. Each record gives: CDR3 protein, V gene.

CAGDRRLNTEAFF TRBV30
CASSHLTSGNTGELFF TRBV5-1
CASLGARSGGYTF TRBV18
CASSVQQANYEQYF TRBV9
CASSKGTSRGEQYF TRBV21-1
CASSAHVSGGVSGNTIYF TRBV9
CSVDPTVNYGYTF TRBV29-1
CASSFSAGGGDEAFF TRBV7-2
CSALQGWEAFF TRBV20-1
CASSWASGNTIYF TRBV28
CASSVVEGKATDTQYF TRBV9
CASSQQTGGYNSPLHF TRBV18
CASSSLGSPLHF TRBV6-5
CASSLAGTGEAYEQYF TRBV7-9
CASSSRIQGGNSPLHF TRBV11-3
CASSAGVSSGNTIYF TRBV5-1
CASGDFSPLHF TRBV12-3/TRBV12-4
CASSYQAEPSGYTF TRBV5-6
CASSQDQGRAYGYTF TRBV4-3
CASSDYAEGGVGYTF TRBV6-4
CASSIFAPGTDIENGYTF TRBV19
CASSPRGGTEAFF TRBV10-2
CASSPSRDRYTGELFF TRBV18
CASSRSRDRVIYTEAFF TRBV5-6
CAISEQGLAGGEQFF TRBV10-3
CASSTTGTGNQPQHF TRBV19
CASSVATSDTQYF TRBV9
CASRMGGMTEAFF TRBV19
CATFGVGLGNTIYF TRBV19
CASSVVGQSPNEQFF TRBV9
CAIRRQAVFHTEAFF TRBV10-3
CASSLGGLVGDTQYF TRBV7-2
CSVDRTEAFF TRBV29-1
CASSPGLAAQYF TRBV12-3/TRBV12-4
CASSWGQLAGNTIYF TRBV11-2
CASSQAGTSSYNEQFF TRBV3-1/TRBV3-2
CASSPAGASSNEQYF TRBV4-3
CAIGASGGLPHTGELFF TRBV10-3
CASSLSTGTNQPQHF TRBV27
CASSLVKGARSPLHF TRBV7-2
CASRGRQGRNNEQFF TRBV10-2
CASSQDRTGYNEQFF TRBV4-3